This T cell receptor (beta chain) was profiled in a study of shared clonotypes between healthy human individuals (dated by TCRdb to the early 2020s). Describing the broader study: The cohort included a few men and a couple of women between 18 and 49 years of age. For each donor, CD4 naive and CD4 memory were each run on three plates, CD8 naive on two plates, and CD8 memory on one plate. Blood TCR repertoires of about 5 healthy adults were deeply sequenced to estimate repertoire size and the extent of clonotype sharing between individuals. Different laboratories and diverse techniques were used to prepare libraries and sequence TCR repertoires, to increase sequencing depth and limit assay-specific biases. Between about 0.94 and 8.9 billion PBMCs per donor were obtained by leukapheresis.

TCR CDR3 regions were amplified from genomic DNA by multiplex PCR using the deep immunoSEQ assay. Extracted genomic DNA from each cell subset was distributed evenly across all wells of several immunoSEQ 96-well plates, and each plate was treated as a replicate. For sorted subsets, approximately 200 ng of genomic DNA, equivalent to tens of thousands of T cell genomes, went into each replicate PCR. Purified libraries were quantified with a Qubit 3.0 fluorometer, sized on a Bioanalyzer 2100, and re-quantified with the KAPA Library Quantification kit. Every immunoSEQ 96-well plate was sequenced on a dedicated single-read 150-cycle Illumina NextSeq 550 flow cell. From the authors' description of their analysis: Because the immunoSEQ output included only junctional sequences and no quality scores, the filtering could not be the same as the filtering used for full-length reads. To assign V/J genes and CDR3, sequences were annotated against IMGT germline references using PyIR, a Python wrapper for IgBLAST v1.9. Reads were removed for weak V/J assignments (E-value above 1e-6), missing CDR3, stop codons, out-of-frame junctions, or ambiguous translated residues. V3J clonotypes were defined by identical inferred V gene, J gene, and CDR3 amino acid sequence. Percentage overlap between repertoires was computed as shared unique clonotypes divided by the size of the smaller repertoire. RTK rarefaction, the Chao1 estimator, and Recon v2.1 estimates of unobserved clonotypes were used to assess repertoire richness. Generation probabilities for all TCRbeta clonotypes obtained by the gDNA method from a handful of donors were computed using OLGA. TCRdb provides this immuneACCESS table in a form limited to in-frame rearrangements. Some clones are lacking; in checked studies, under half of them reflect an unresolved V gene, and why the rest are absent is not known. That table is the source of V, J and clone size, and D and trimming were worked out from the DNA. Across this sample there are some 2 million clones, with less than 95% seen only once. The ten largest clones take up 1% to 1.5% of the sample.

CD8 naive samples consisted of CD45RO-negative cells that were positively selected for CCR7, yielding a CD45RA+CCR7+ population without TemRA cells. Healthy HIV-negative adults with no recently reported acute infections or vaccinations were included as donors. All donors were Caucasian adults living in Nashville, Tennessee, USA. Blood was collected by leukapheresis, and PBMCs were isolated by Ficoll-Histopaque density gradient centrifugation and then cryopreserved in liquid nitrogen vapor phase. Purity and quantity of every magnetically sorted T cell population were checked by analytical flow cytometry. Each sorted fraction had its genomic DNA isolated and then quantified by UV absorbance on a Nanodrop 2000c. V is clipped by 8 bases and J by 8 bases, and the sequence between their germline boundaries is 10 bases long. CDR1 and CDR2 were assigned from the germline V gene as SNHLY and FYNNEI. Counted from cysteine to phenylalanine, this CDR3 has 11 amino acids. The DNA shown is the 33-base CDR3, in frame from base 1.

Study-wide findings and limitations: Only blood was sampled, and tissue TCR repertoires likely differ from those in blood. Incomplete sequencing was indicated by rarefaction of sorted-subset datasets, despite the large sequencing depth. Because the study included a small number of donors, the genetic and exposure-history diversity represented was limited. Pairwise subsampling indicated that sequencing depth was expected to affect the degree of clonotype sharing among donors. When a few donors were compared, the shared fraction of clonotypes was roughly 5% for naive CD4, around 4% for naive CD8, roughly 2.3% for memory CD4, and 0.35% to 0.4% for memory CD8. Larger estimated clonotype richness was generally found for naive subsets than for memory subsets. Compared with non-shared clonotypes, clonotypes shared by all four sorted-subset donors had higher generation probabilities.

Turning to this clone: Its antigen specificity is not known. The sample holds no much larger clone one base away, and base qualities are not on file.

The sequence was obtained from a young man in good health. Sequences were obtained from naive CD8+ T cells sorted from blood. Taken with the paper, the label for cell subset or site translates to: CD45RA+CCR7+. The chain joins TRBV2 to TRBJ2-1; no D gene can be assigned with confidence. CDR3 loop: CASGDVDEQFF. The DNA is TGTGCCAGCGGGGATGTGGATGAGCAGTTCTTC.